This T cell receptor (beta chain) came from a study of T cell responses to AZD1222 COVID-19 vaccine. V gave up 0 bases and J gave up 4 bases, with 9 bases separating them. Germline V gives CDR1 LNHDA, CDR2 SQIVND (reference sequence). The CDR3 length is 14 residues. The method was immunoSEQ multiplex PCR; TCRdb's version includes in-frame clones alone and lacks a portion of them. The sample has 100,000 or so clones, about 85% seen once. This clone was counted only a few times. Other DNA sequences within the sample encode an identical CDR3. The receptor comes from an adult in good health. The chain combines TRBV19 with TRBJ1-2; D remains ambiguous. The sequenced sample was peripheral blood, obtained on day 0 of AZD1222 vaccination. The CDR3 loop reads CASSIETGTYGYTF. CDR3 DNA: TGTGCCAGTAGTATAGAAACGGGTACCTATGGCTACACCTTC. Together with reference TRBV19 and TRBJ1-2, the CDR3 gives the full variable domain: DGGITQSPKYLFRKEGQNVTLSCEQNLNHDAMYWYRQDPGQGLRLIYYSQIVNDFQKGDIAEGYSVSREKKESFPLTVTSAQKNPTAFYLCASSIETGTYGYTFGSGTRLTVV.